This T cell receptor beta chain comes out of a study of beta chain features in type 1 diabetes. Study overall: Similarity in age, gender and cell yields was seen between patients and healthy donors.

Every isolated RNA sample was fully reverse transcribed, so sequencing captured expressed TCRB transcripts. TCRdb's table, derived via immunoSEQ multiplex PCR, lists solely in-frame clones and lacks some. The data show about 650,000 clones, with 9.5% to 15% seen just once and more than 0.095% held by the top ten. This clone was observed a few times. The antigen is unknown. The CDR3 runs to 15 residues. Trimming removed 5 bases from V and 0 bases from J; junction bases left unmatched: 5. The germline V gene encodes CDR1 PRHDT and CDR2 FYEKMQ (reference sequence). Study outcomes and limitations: A moderate, significant TCRB CDR3 shortening appeared in type 1 diabetes across four CD4+ subsets.

The specimen was naive CD4+ T cells from blood. This receptor was identified in a man aged 25 to 40 with type 1 diabetes. The J gene is TRBJ2-3, the V gene TRBV13; 7 positions match TRBD1. CDR3 DNA sequence: TGTGCCAGCAGCCGAGGGACAGCTAGCACAGATACGCAGTATTTT. Translating it yields CASSRGTASTDTQYF.